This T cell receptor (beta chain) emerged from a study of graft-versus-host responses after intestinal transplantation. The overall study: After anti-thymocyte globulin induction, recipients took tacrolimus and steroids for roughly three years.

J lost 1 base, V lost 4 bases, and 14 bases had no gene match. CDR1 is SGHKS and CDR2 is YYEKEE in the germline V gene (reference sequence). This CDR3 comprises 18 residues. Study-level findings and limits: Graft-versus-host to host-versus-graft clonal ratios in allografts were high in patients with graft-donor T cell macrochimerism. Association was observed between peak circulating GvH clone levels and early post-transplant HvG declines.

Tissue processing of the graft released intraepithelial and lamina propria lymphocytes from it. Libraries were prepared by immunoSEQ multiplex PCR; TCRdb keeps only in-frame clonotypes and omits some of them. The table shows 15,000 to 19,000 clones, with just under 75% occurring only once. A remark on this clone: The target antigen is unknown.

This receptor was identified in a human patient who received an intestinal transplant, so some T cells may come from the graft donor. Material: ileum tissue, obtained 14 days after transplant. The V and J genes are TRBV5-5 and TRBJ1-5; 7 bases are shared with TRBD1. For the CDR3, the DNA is TGTGCCAGCAGCCCGGGACAGTCGGGGGGGTTGAGCAATCAGCCCCAGCATTTT. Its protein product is CASSPGQSGGLSNQPQHF.